This T cell receptor beta chain is from a study of human thymus T cells. Study outcomes and limitations: Related studies noted strongly shared thymic repertoires across unrelated people. Thymic and blood repertoires appeared to show biased V and J gene usage.

Surgeons resected thymus tissue during corrective heart surgery. Donation came from healthy Finnish infants having corrective surgery for congenital heart defects. Notes on this clone: Its antigen remains unidentified.

V lost 4 bases to trimming and J lost 0 bases, with 14 bases between them. The CDR3 loop spans 16 amino acids. Per the germline V gene, CDR1 is ENHRY and CDR2 is SYGVKD. Only in-frame clones appear in the TCRdb table, and some are missing; sequencing was by immunoSEQ multiplex PCR. This sample has roughly 120,000 clones, with about 93% found just once. The chain is built from TRBV10-3 and TRBJ2-3; D perhaps matches TRBD2 (7 bases). The sequence derives from a boy younger than two with a congenital heart defect but otherwise immunologically healthy. The sample consisted of thymus tissue. This CDR3 is CAISVGGRSSTDTQYF. The CDR3 region has the DNA TGTGCCATCAGTGTGGGGGGGCGGTCTAGCACAGATACGCAGTATTTT.